Each of the 28 T cell receptor beta chains below was sequenced from the same sample in a study of shared clonotypes between healthy human individuals. Assay: immunoSEQ multiplex PCR; the TCRdb copy retains only in-frame clones and omits some. The sample has millions of clones, 85% to 95% seen once; the top ten hold roughly 0.13%. Sequencing used naive CD4+ T cells sorted from blood. The subset is: CD45RA+ positively selected. The receptors were sampled from a man aged 18-30 years in good health.

The V and J genes are TRBV30 and TRBJ1-1; unclear D gene. The germline CDR1 and CDR2 sequences are GTSNPN and SVGIG (reference sequence). V lost 2 bases to trimming and J lost 1 base, with 11 bases between them. The CDR3 loop spans 14 amino acids. The CDR3 DNA follows: TGTGCCTGGAGTCCACTCCGACAGAACACTGAAGCTTTCTTT. Translation gives CAWSPLRQNTEAFF.

The J gene is TRBJ2-7, the V gene TRBV27; 11 bases align to TRBD2. CDR1 and CDR2 (germline): MNHEY, SMNVEV (reference sequence). V lost 5 bases to trimming and J lost 4 bases; unmatched junction nucleotides: 10. The CDR3 covers 16 residues. CDR3 bases: TGTGCCAGCAGTGCAGCCCGGACTAGCGGGCGGTACGAGCAGTACTTC. Translating it yields CASSAARTSGRYEQYF.

The chain combines TRBV5-1 with TRBJ2-5, with a possible D match to TRBD2 (6 bases). V dropped 3 bases and J dropped 2 bases, with 11 bases sitting between them. Germline lookup yields CDR1 SGHRS and CDR2 YFSETQ. The CDR3 spans 14 residues. CDR3 nucleotide sequence: TGCGCCAGCAGCTCTGCGGGACCTCAAGAGACCCAGTACTTC. It encodes CASSSAGPQETQYF.

The chain carries TRBV7-8 and TRBJ1-1, with D maybe TRBD1 (5 bases). Germline CDR1 and CDR2: SGHVS and FQNEAQ. This CDR3 is built from 14 residues. Trimming took 2 bases from V and 2 from J, leaving 9 bases between them. The DNA for the CDR3 is TGTGCCAGCAGCTTACAGGGCCCAAACACTGAAGCTTTCTTT. It yields the protein CASSLQGPNTEAFF.

The CDR3 bases are TGTGCCAGCAGCTTGATATGGGCGAACACCGGGGAGCTGTTTTTT. It yields the protein CASSLIWANTGELFF. The chain joins TRBV5-6 to TRBJ2-2; D remains ambiguous. The V gene's germline CDR1 is SGHDT and CDR2 YYEEEE. The CDR3 consists of 15 residues. Trimming left V 1 base short and J 0 bases short, with 7 bases between.

As DNA, the CDR3 is TGTGCCAGCAGCGCACAGGGGAACTCCTACGAGCAGTACTTC. Protein product: CASSAQGNSYEQYF. V gene TRBV5-4 combines with J gene TRBJ2-7; 7 nucleotides line up with TRBD1. This CDR3 region has 14 residues. The V segment lost 4 bases and the J segment 0 bases; nucleotides outside the gene matches: 4. Germline CDR1 and CDR2: SGHNT and YYREEE (reference sequence).

This clone came up once. V is TRBV15 and J is TRBJ1-4; weak D call: TRBD1 (5 bases). Germline assignment: CDR1 LNHNV and CDR2 YYDKDF (reference sequence). V lost 0 bases and J 8 bases, leaving 19 bases between the germline ends. This CDR3 has 17 amino acids. Written as DNA, the CDR3 is TGTGCCACCAGCAGAGATATATCGGGGCCTTTAGTGGAAAAACTGTTTTTT. This encodes CATSRDISGPLVEKLFF. Drawing the rest from reference TRBV15 and TRBJ1-4, the complete variable domain is DAMVIQNPRYQVTQFGKPVTLSCSQTLNHNVMYWYQQKSSQAPKLLFHYYDKDFNNEADTPDNFQSRRPNTSFCFLDIRSPGLGDTAMYLCATSRDISGPLVEKLFFGSGTQLSVL.

The J gene is TRBJ2-1, the V gene TRBV10-1, with 8 bases fitting TRBD2. This CDR3 region has 15 residues. Germline values: CDR1 WNHNN, CDR2 SYGVQD (reference sequence). V dropped 2 bases and J dropped 7; count of bases not matched to a gene: 7. The CDR3 is CASSESGLAGNEQFF. CDR3 DNA sequence: TGCGCCAGCAGTGAGAGTGGACTAGCAGGGAATGAGCAGTTCTTC.

The chain carries TRBV6-1 and TRBJ1-2; 7 positions match TRBD1. There are 15 residues in the CDR3. With V trimmed by 6 bases and J by 3 bases, 10 bases remained unmatched. CDR1 is MNHNS and CDR2 is SASEGT in the germline V gene. The CDR3 loop reads CASRPTGYPDYGYTF. The CDR3 region has the DNA TGTGCCAGCAGGCCGACAGGGTATCCGGACTATGGCTACACCTTC.

This clone is a singleton in its sample. This chain joins TRBV6-6 and TRBJ2-7, with 10 bases identical to TRBD1. J lost 5 bases, V lost 6 bases, and 10 bases had no gene match. The CDR3 loop spans 15 amino acids. CDR1 is MNHNY and CDR2 is SVGAGI in the germline V gene (reference sequence). Here the CDR3 DNA reads TGTGCCAGCAGCATGGGACAGGGGTTGTTCAACGAGCAGTACTTC. This translates into CASSMGQGLFNEQYF.

The V call is TRBV6-6, the J call TRBJ1-1; a possible D gene is TRBD1 (5 bases). Trimming pared 7 bases from V and 4 bases from J, leaving 13 bases between. The germline V gene has CDR1 MNHNY and CDR2 SVGAGI (reference sequence). The CDR3 has 13 residues. The CDR3 region has the DNA TGTGCCAGCACAGGCAGGGAGGGCACTGAAGCTTTCTTT. Protein: CASTGREGTEAFF.

The gene calls are TRBV28 and TRBJ2-2; D may match TRBD1 or TRBD2 (5 bases each). The CDR3 spans 15 residues. Germline lookup yields CDR1 MDHEN and CDR2 SYDVKM. V lost 5 bases and J lost 5, with 15 bases in between. CDR3 DNA: TGTGCCAGCAGTAAAGGGACGTTTCAGACCGGGGAGCTGTTTTTT. Protein: CASSKGTFQTGELFF.

The chain is built from TRBV5-4 and TRBJ1-1; D not resolved. Trimming stripped 4 bases from V and 0 bases from J, with 13 bases between. The CDR3 consists of 15 residues. Germline V gene data show CDR1 as SGHNT and CDR2 as YYREEE (reference sequence). CDR3 sequence (DNA): TGTGCCAGCAGCAAAGCCTTCACCATGAACACTGAAGCTTTCTTT. This sequence encodes CASSKAFTMNTEAFF.

For the CDR3, the DNA is TGTGCCATCATGACAGGGGCTAGCACAGATACGCAGTATTTT. It encodes CAIMTGASTDTQYF. The chain joins TRBV10-3 to TRBJ2-3; 8 bases are shared with TRBD1. The CDR3 length is 14 residues. Germline CDR1 and CDR2: ENHRY and SYGVKD. Trimming cost V 7 bases and J 0 bases; bases outside gene matches: 3.

V gene TRBV5-1 combines with J gene TRBJ1-3, with D hard to call. With 3 bases removed from V and 3 bases from J, the gap between germline ends came to 10 bases. There are 14 residues in the CDR3. Per germline, CDR1 SGHRS and CDR2 YFSETQ. The chain's CDR3 is CASSSGLVGNTIYF. The CDR3, as DNA: TGCGCCAGCAGCTCTGGCCTGGTTGGAAACACCATATATTTT.

Comment on this clone: The junction does not match germline at one end; this may be a read error. V and J are TRBV11-2 and TRBJ1-2; 8 nucleotides line up with TRBD1. Germline V gene data show CDR1 as SGHAT and CDR2 as FQNNGV. This CDR3 contains 12 residues. CDR3 sequence: CASSSVTGAGSF. Written as DNA, the CDR3 is TGTGCCAGCAGCTCGGTGACAGGGGCGGGCTCCTTC.

Regarding this clone: This same CDR3 is encoded by further DNA sequences in the sample. The chain couples TRBV6-6 to TRBJ1-2, with 8 bases matching TRBD1. CDR1 and CDR2 (germline): MNHNY, SVGAGI (reference sequence). The CDR3 covers 13 residues. Losses at the gene ends were 6 bases for V and 5 bases for J; bases not matched to a gene: 5. DNA of the CDR3: TGTGCCAGCAGCCAAACAGGGGGATATGGCTACACCTTC. Amino acids: CASSQTGGYGYTF.

This clone was seen only once. This sequence joins TRBV19 and TRBJ2-7, with D possibly TRBD1 on 5 matching bases. Trimming shortened V by 9 bases and J by 0 bases, and 15 bases separated the two germline ends. The CDR3 loop spans 14 amino acids. CDR1 and CDR2 from the germline V gene are LNHDA and SQIVND (reference sequence). This CDR3 is CASRRQSSSYEQYF. CDR3 coding DNA: TGTGCCAGCCGTCGACAGAGTAGCTCCTACGAGCAGTACTTC.

The CDR3 DNA follows: TGCGCCAGCAGGAATCCGGGACAGGGCGTCAGTGGCTACACCTTC. Translating gives CASRNPGQGVSGYTF. The chain recombines TRBV4-1 with TRBJ1-2; TRBD1 matches 9 bases. CDR1 is MGHRA, CDR2 YSYEKL, per germline. This CDR3 region has 15 residues. J gave up 7 bases and V 6 bases, and 12 bases lay outside the gene matches.

The chain employs TRBV6-5 and TRBJ1-4; D is perhaps TRBD1 (5 bases). CDR1 is MNHEY, CDR2 SVGAGI, per germline. V lost 2 bases and J lost 8, with 12 bases in between. The length of the CDR3 is 14 residues. For the CDR3, the DNA is TGTGCCAGCAGTTACATGGGGCTTGGCGAAAAACTGTTTTTT. Its protein product is CASSYMGLGEKLFF.

This clone has only one observation. Other DNA sequences of this sample code for an identical CDR3. This chain joins TRBV9 and TRBJ2-1; the D gene is possibly TRBD2 (6 bases). Trimming cost V 0 bases and J 4 bases, with 11 bases left between them. CDR1 is SGDLS, CDR2 YYNGEE, per germline. This CDR3 has 15 amino acids. CDR3 sequence: CASSVGGSGYNEQFF. CDR3 bases: TGTGCCAGCAGCGTAGGGGGTAGCGGATACAATGAGCAGTTCTTC.

The chain recombines TRBV27 with TRBJ2-1, with 13 bases identical to TRBD2. Per germline, CDR1 MNHEY and CDR2 SMNVEV (reference sequence). The CDR3 sequence is 16 residues long. With 5 bases clipped from V and 7 bases from J, the junction kept 8 bases outside the gene matches. The CDR3 is CASSPSGLAGINEQFF. The CDR3 bases are TGTGCCAGCAGTCCATCGGGACTAGCGGGAATAAATGAGCAGTTCTTC.

Remarks on this clone: The identical CDR3 is also encoded by other nucleotide sequences in the sample. V gene TRBV19 combines with J gene TRBJ1-5; D is uncertain. Per germline, CDR1 LNHDA and CDR2 SQIVND (reference sequence). V lost 4 bases to trimming and J lost 7 bases, with 5 bases between them. This CDR3 spans 11 amino acids. For the CDR3, the DNA is TGTGCCAGTAGTAGTGGGCAGCCCCAGCATTTT. Translation: CASSSGQPQHF.

J is TRBJ2-3 and V is TRBV7-2, with D possibly being TRBD1 or TRBD2 (5 bases each). V was shortened by 1 base and J by 3 bases, with 14 bases between the two germline ends. The germline V gene encodes CDR1 SGHTA and CDR2 FQGNSA. The CDR3 consists of 16 residues. CDR3 protein: CASSLGFPGRTDTQYF. The CDR3 DNA reads as TGTGCCAGCAGCTTAGGATTCCCGGGACGGACAGATACGCAGTATTTT.

The chain employs TRBV5-1 and TRBJ2-1; 9 bases line up with TRBD2. Germline trimming cut 6 bases from V and 9 bases from J; bases unmatched to any gene: 7. Germline CDR1 is SGHRS and CDR2 is YFSETQ. This CDR3 contains 13 residues. The CDR3 nucleotides are TGCGCCAGCAACGCGGGGGGGCCAGGTGAGCAGTTCTTC. Its protein product is CASNAGGPGEQFF.

The CDR3 spells CASSLVTGTGSNGYTF. Here the CDR3 DNA reads TGTGCCAGCAGCTTGGTTACCGGGACAGGGAGTAATGGCTACACCTTC. V gene TRBV5-5 combines with J gene TRBJ1-2, with 9 bases lining up with TRBD1. Germline V gene lookup returns CDR1 SGHKS and CDR2 YYEKEE (reference sequence). The CDR3 totals 16 residues. After removal of 0 bases from V and 6 bases from J, the junction contained 9 bases not matched to a gene.

This chain joins TRBV18 and TRBJ1-2; D remains unclear. This CDR3 contains 14 residues. Germline lookup yields CDR1 KGHSH and CDR2 LQKENI. V was trimmed by 3 bases and J by 5 bases, leaving 13 bases between them. CDR3 in amino acids: CASSPTSGSYGYTF. The CDR3 nucleotides are TGTGCCAGCTCACCGACATCTGGGTCTTATGGCTACACCTTC. Together with reference TRBV18 and TRBJ1-2, the CDR3 gives the full variable domain: NAGVMQNPRHLVRRRGQEARLRCSPMKGHSHVYWYRQLPEEGLKFMVYLQKENIIDESGMPKERFSAEFPKEGPSILRIQQVVRGDSAAYFCASSPTSGSYGYTFGSGTRLTVV.

This chain links TRBV5-8 with TRBJ2-1, with D unresolved. V lost 2 bases and J 1 base, leaving 7 bases between the germline ends. This CDR3 has 14 residues. In germline, CDR1 is SGHTS, CDR2 YDEGEE. DNA for the CDR3: TGTGCCAGCAGCTTAGGTAGTTCCTACAATGAGCAGTTCTTC. Protein sequence: CASSLGSSYNEQFF.